The present T cell receptor beta chain was sequenced within a study of CD8 T cells in ankylosing spondylitis. Broader study findings: Significant enrichment of disease-linked clones was reported in matched ankylosing spondylitis synovial fluid. Certain motif variants had earlier been reported in reactive arthritis synovial fluid and blood. Within ankylosing spondylitis blood, a TCR beta motif made up of eight or nine highly homologous variants appeared to be characteristic.

The V end lost 7 bases, the J end lost 3 bases, and 13 bases lay between the germline ends. This CDR3 region has 13 residues. Researchers built TCR beta libraries using quantitative 5'-RACE with molecular barcodes. TCRdb called the 5' RACE reads again in MiXCR, with one record for every CDR3 protein. The sample contains about 700,000 distinct CDR3 sequences, 15% to 20% of which appear only once. This clonotype was picked up a small number of times. The antigen remains unidentified. The chain uses TRBV12-3 or TRBV12-4 and TRBJ2-7; a possible D gene is TRBD1 (6 bases). The sample consisted of blood, either unsorted or a sorted T cell fraction (not recorded which). The receptor was isolated from a male donor with ankylosing spondylitis. CDR3: CASIIRGFYEQYF. The CDR3 DNA sequence: TGTGCCAGCATCATCAGGGGATTCTACGAGCAGTACTTC.